This TCR beta chain emerged from a study of cytomegalovirus exposure and HLA in healthy donors. In germline, CDR1 is MGHRA, CDR2 YSYEKL. Trimming stripped 0 bases from V and 0 bases from J, with 12 bases between. There are 18 residues in the CDR3. Use of 60 Vbeta and 13 Jbeta primers characterized the PCR. Some clones are missing from TCRdb's copy, which holds only in-frame ones; the method was immunoSEQ multiplex PCR. This sample yields approximately 190,000 clones, of which 70% to 85% are seen a single time; 3.4% belongs to the top ten. Sequencing used PBMCs. This chain connects TRBV4-1 to TRBJ1-6, with no clear D. The clonotype was recovered from a man aged 35 to 55 in good health and CMV-seropositive. In nucleotides, the CDR3 is TGCGCCAGCAGCCAAGATTTAGACACCAGCTCCTATAATTCACCCCTCCACTTT. This translates into CASSQDLDTSSYNSPLHF.